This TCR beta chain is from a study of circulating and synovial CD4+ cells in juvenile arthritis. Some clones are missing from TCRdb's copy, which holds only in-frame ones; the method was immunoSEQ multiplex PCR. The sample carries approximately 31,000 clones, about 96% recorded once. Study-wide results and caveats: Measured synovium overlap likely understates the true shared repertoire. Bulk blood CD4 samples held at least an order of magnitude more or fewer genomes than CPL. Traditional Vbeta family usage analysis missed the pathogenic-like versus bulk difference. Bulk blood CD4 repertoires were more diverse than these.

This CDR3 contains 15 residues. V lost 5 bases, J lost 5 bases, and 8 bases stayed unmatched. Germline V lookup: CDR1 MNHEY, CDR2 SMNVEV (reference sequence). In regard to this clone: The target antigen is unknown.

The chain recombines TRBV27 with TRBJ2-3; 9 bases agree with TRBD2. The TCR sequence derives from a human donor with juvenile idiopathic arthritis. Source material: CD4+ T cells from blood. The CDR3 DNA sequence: TGTGCCAGCAGTAGTCCTAGCGGGATTGGAGATACGCAGTATTTT. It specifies CASSSPSGIGDTQYF.